Below, one T cell receptor (beta chain) is given with its context. Its antigen is unknown. The data stem from a study of shared clonotypes between healthy human individuals. Study observations and caveats: The study generally estimated greater richness for naive than memory subsets. Approximately 5.1% was the fraction of naive CD4 clonotypes found shared across a handful of donors. Researchers sampled only blood; tissue repertoires likely differ. It was the non-shared clonotypes that had lower generation probabilities than clonotypes shared by all four donors.

Sequenced by immunoSEQ multiplex PCR; TCRdb stores in-frame clones only, minus some. Altogether 1.6 million or so clones are present, around 98.5% being singletons, with the ten largest covering around 0.33%. CDR1 and CDR2 (germline): LNHDA, SQIVND (reference sequence). The V end lost 5 bases, the J end lost 2 bases, and 22 bases lay between the germline ends. This CDR3 is 18 amino acids long. The sequence was collected from a man between 25 and 39 years old in good health. The V and J genes are TRBV19 and TRBJ2-1; the D is unclear. The sample comprised naive CD4+ T cells sorted from blood. The subset was: CD45RA+ positively selected. This chain's CDR3 is CASSSSPLASFTYNEQFF. In DNA, the CDR3 is TGTGCCAGTAGTTCTTCCCCACTCGCCTCATTTACCTACAATGAGCAGTTCTTC.